These 3 T cell receptor beta chains were sequenced from one sample in a study of tumor-infiltrating lymphocytes in primary liver carcinoma. The authors made TCR beta cDNA from around 500 ng total RNA with a constant-region primer. Slightly modified ARM-PCR served as the procedure for the TCR beta libraries. These libraries came from three rounds of nested multiplex PCR. The opening two PCR rounds, about 11 cycles each, paired TRBV1-TRBV30 forward primers with a C-beta reverse primer. MiXCR, run by TCRdb on the multiplex PCR reads, gives a single entry per CDR3 protein. The sample includes approximately 110,000 distinct CDR3 sequences, 60% to 70% of them seen just once. Co-extraction yielded RNA and DNA from approximately 20-30 mg of unsorted bulk tissue. The source material was liver tumor tissue from sampling region 1. Subset reported: tumor region T1, superior pole. These receptors originate from a woman aged 55-75 years with primary liver carcinoma and hepatitis B virus infection.

This clonotype appeared a few times. Given a much more abundant clone one base away, this may be a read error. The CDR3 sequence is CASSQGGLAGVYNDQFF. As DNA, the CDR3 is TGCGCCAGCAGCCAAGGTGGTCTAGCGGGGGTCTACAATGATCAGTTCTTC. V usage is TRBV4-1 and J usage is TRBJ2-1, with TRBD2 identical over 10 bases. CDR3 size: 17 residues. Germline V gene lookup returns CDR1 MGHRA and CDR2 YSYEKL.

Note on this clonotype: One end of the junction varies from germline; a read error may be responsible. This chain uses TRBV10-2 with TRBJ2-5; 16 bases are shared with TRBD2. The germline gives CDR1 WSHSY, CDR2 SAAADI. This CDR3 spans 16 amino acids. The CDR3 is CACSEGLAGGRKTQYF. The CDR3 coding sequence is TGCGCCTGCAGTGAGGGACTAGCGGGAGGGCGAAAGACCCAGTATTTC.

In the case of this clonotype: One end of the junction fails to match germline, which may point to a read error. This chain connects TRBV11-1 to TRBJ2-2; 11 bases align to TRBD2. The V gene's germline CDR1 is SGHAT and CDR2 FQDESV (reference sequence). The CDR3 extends over 20 amino acids. CDR3 in amino acids: CASRPIPGTSGSTNTGELLF. The CDR3 nucleotides are TGTGCCAGCAGGCCAATCCCCGGGACTAGCGGCAGTACGAACACCGGGGAGCTGTTGTTT.